This section outlines one T cell receptor beta chain sequence together with its context. What this receptor recognizes is not known. No much larger clone is present one base from it, and per-base qualities are unavailable. TCR CDR3 regions were amplified from genomic DNA by multiplex PCR using the deep immunoSEQ assay. Extracted genomic DNA from each cell subset was spread evenly across all wells of several immunoSEQ 96-well plates, with each plate serving as a replicate. Each replicate PCR for sorted subsets received 150 to 250 ng genomic DNA, equal to about 30,000 T cell genomes. Purified libraries were quantified with a Qubit 3.0 fluorometer, sized on a Bioanalyzer 2100, and re-quantified with the KAPA Library Quantification kit. Each immunoSEQ 96-well plate was sequenced on its own single-read 150-cycle Illumina NextSeq 550 flow cell. The study's own analysis went as follows. The immunoSEQ output contained only junctional sequences without quality scores, so filtering could not match that applied to full-length reads. Sequences were annotated with PyIR, a Python wrapper for IgBLAST v1.9, using IMGT germline references to assign V/J genes and CDR3. Any read was removed if the V/J assignment was weak (E-value above 1e-6), the CDR3 was missing, or the read contained stop codons, out-of-frame junctions, or ambiguous translated residues. A V3J clonotype was defined by an identical inferred V gene, J gene, and CDR3 amino acid sequence. Percentage overlap between repertoires was calculated by dividing the number of shared unique clonotypes by the size of the smaller repertoire. Richness of each repertoire was evaluated using RTK rarefaction, the Chao1 estimator, and Recon v2.1 estimates of unobserved clonotypes. For all TCRbeta clonotypes obtained by the gDNA method from a handful of donors, generation probabilities were computed with OLGA. What TCRdb holds here is the immuneACCESS table cut down to in-frame rearrangements. Part of the clones is not present; checked against another copy, under half of the missing clones reflect an unresolved V gene, and the others are unexplained. V and J calls and clone size follow that table, whereas D and trimming were derived from the DNA. Across this sample there are roughly 1,800,000 clones, with approximately 95% seen only once. Of the sample, approximately 1.2% is held by the ten largest clones.

CD8 naive samples consisted of CD45RO-negative cells that were positively selected for CCR7, yielding a CD45RA+CCR7+ population without TemRA cells. The donors were healthy, HIV-negative adults who had no recently reported acute infections or vaccinations. All donors were Caucasian adults living in Nashville, Tennessee, USA. After blood collection by leukapheresis, PBMCs were isolated using Ficoll-Histopaque density gradient centrifugation and then cryopreserved in the vapor phase of liquid nitrogen. Analytical flow cytometry was used to check the purity and quantity of every magnetically sorted T cell population. From each sorted fraction, genomic DNA was isolated and quantified by UV absorbance on a Nanodrop 2000c. From its cysteine to its phenylalanine, the CDR3 spans 17 amino acids. Only the CDR3 portion is preserved as DNA: 51 bases, with reading frame beginning at the first base. The germline V and J ends show losses of 1 base and 5 bases respectively, and no gene match explains 5 bases of the junction. Based on the germline V gene, the CDR1 and CDR2 sequences are SGHTA and FQGNSA.

The sample is drawn from a study of shared clonotypes between healthy human individuals (dated by TCRdb to 2020 to 2022). Regarding the complete study: The cohort comprised a couple of women and three men aged 18 to 49 years. For each donor, CD4 naive and CD4 memory were each given three plates, CD8 naive was given two plates, and CD8 memory was given one plate. Blood TCR repertoires of roughly five healthy adults were deeply sequenced to estimate repertoire size and the extent of clonotype sharing between individuals. Per donor, leukapheresis produced somewhere between about 0.8 and 9.5 billion PBMCs. Libraries were prepared and TCR repertoires were sequenced by different laboratories using diverse techniques, in order to increase sequencing depth and limit assay-specific biases.

Findings and caveats that apply to the study as a whole: Pairwise subsampling indicated that sequencing depth was expected to affect the degree of clonotype sharing among donors. The small number of donors limited the genetic and exposure-history diversity represented. Larger estimated clonotype richness was generally found for naive subsets than for memory subsets. Clonotypes shared by all four sorted-subset donors showed higher generation probabilities than non-shared clonotypes. Sampling was restricted to blood, and TCR repertoires in tissue are likely to differ from TCR repertoires in blood. Even with the large sequencing depth, rarefaction of the sorted-subset datasets indicated that sequencing was incomplete. Across four donors, approximately 5% of naive CD4, 3% to 4% of naive CD8, around 2.1% of memory CD4, and 0.3% to 0.45% of memory CD8 clonotypes were shared.

Recombination joined TRBV7-2 with TRBJ2-2, with 12 central nucleotides matching TRBD2. Sample: naive CD8+ T cells sorted from blood. Interpreted using the paper, the cell subset or site label stands for: CD45RA+CCR7+. The receptor's source is a man between 18 and 35 years old in good health. This receptor has the CDR3 CASSLELAGGYTGELFF. Read as DNA, the sequence is TGTGCCAGCAGCTTAGAACTAGCGGGGGGATATACCGGGGAGCTGTTTTTT.